The 9 T cell receptor beta chains below all came from one sample that was sequenced in a study of human T cells and chemical hapten exposure. MiXCR, run by TCRdb on the RACE reads, gives a single entry per CDR3 protein. Here the sample spans roughly 380,000 distinct CDR3 sequences, 4.8% being singletons. Time point reported: patch test 1, 2 weeks after DPC sensitization. The treatment was: therapeutic diphenylcyclopropenone sensitization with weekly scalp DPC. The sequences come from whole blood, collected in connection with sensitization to the hapten diphenylcyclopropenone (DPC). The receptors were sampled from a woman aged 50 to 60 with alopecia areata. Some clones in this sample may be carry-over from other donors' samples.

This clonotype was counted only a few times. This chain uses TRBV4-2 with TRBJ2-1; 8 bases map to TRBD1. This CDR3 spans 17 amino acids. Germline V lookup: CDR1 LGHNA, CDR2 YNFKEQ. V trimming: 4 bases; J trimming: 1 base; junction bases outside the gene matches: 9. For the CDR3, the DNA is TGTGCCAGCAGCCCACAAGGACAGGGTGGGTCCTACAATGAGCAGTTCTTC. Translating gives CASSPQGQGGSYNEQFF.

The table lists this clonotype with many counts. The chain links TRBV4-2 to TRBJ1-5, with D tentatively TRBD1 (5 bases). Germline CDR1 is LGHNA and CDR2 is YNFKEQ. The CDR3 consists of 16 residues. The V end lost 0 bases, the J end lost 2 bases, and 11 bases lay between the germline ends. The CDR3 is CASSQDGGVGNQPQHF. The CDR3, as DNA: TGTGCCAGCAGCCAAGATGGGGGGGTAGGCAATCAGCCCCAGCATTTT.

The sample holds many counts of this clonotype. The genes are TRBV12-3 or TRBV12-4 and TRBJ1-3, with no clear D. This CDR3 region has 15 residues. V was shortened by 3 bases and J by 2 bases, with 11 bases between the two germline ends. The CDR3 reads CASSLAGLTGNTIYF. The CDR3 DNA is TGTGCCAGCAGTTTGGCCGGACTAACTGGAAACACCATATATTTT.

The chain couples TRBV12-3 or TRBV12-4 to TRBJ2-7, with 10 bases aligning to TRBD2. The CDR3 covers 14 residues. V was clipped by 5 bases and J by 2 bases; unmatched bases: 3. CDR3 sequence reads: CASSKAGGTYEQYF. In nucleotides, the CDR3 is TGTGCCAGCAGTAAAGCGGGAGGGACCTACGAGCAGTACTTC.

This clonotype was counted at least ten times. The chain couples TRBV11-2 to TRBJ1-1; D is ambiguous. The germline V and J ends were trimmed by 4 bases and 1 base, with 7 bases remaining between them. Germline V gives CDR1 SGHAT, CDR2 FQNNGV. The CDR3 loop spans 13 amino acids. CDR3 amino acids: CASSYDGNTEAFF. As DNA, the CDR3 is TGTGCCAGCAGCTACGACGGGAACACTGAAGCTTTCTTT.

To note about this clonotype: A single base separates this from a much larger clone, so it may be a read error. The DNA for the CDR3 is TGTGCCAGCAGTTACCAAAAACACATTCAGTACTTC. It yields the protein CASSYQKHIQYF. The J gene is TRBJ2-4, the V gene TRBV6-2 or TRBV6-3; no reliable D call. CDR3 length: 12 residues. The ends were cut back, 2 bases at V and 8 bases at J, with 7 bases in the middle. CDR1 and CDR2 from the germline V gene are MNHEY and SVGEGT.

This clonotype was recorded at least ten times. V and J are TRBV25-1 and TRBJ1-2, with unresolved D. The CDR3 has 10 residues. Looked up from germline, CDR1 is MGHDK and CDR2 is SYGVNS. Trimming removed 8 bases from V and 8 bases from J, with 9 bases in between. The CDR3 DNA reads TGTGCCAGCGAGGGAGCAGGCTACACCTTC. Encoded protein: CASEGAGYTF.

This clonotype was recorded a few times. The chain recombines TRBV28 with TRBJ2-7; D uncertain. Per germline, CDR1 MDHEN and CDR2 SYDVKM. The CDR3 totals 15 residues. V lost 6 bases and J 5 bases, leaving 20 bases between the germline ends. CDR3 region: CASSPSGPSAHEQYF. The CDR3 DNA reads TGTGCCAGCAGCCCTTCCGGGCCCTCAGCTCACGAGCAGTACTTC.

There are many counts of this clonotype. CDR3 bases: TGTGCCAGCAGCTTGATAGGGACGACGAACACCGGGGAGCTGTTTTTT. It encodes CASSLIGTTNTGELFF. The chain couples TRBV7-2 to TRBJ2-2; D possibly uses TRBD1 or TRBD2 (5 bases each). The germline gives CDR1 SGHTA, CDR2 FQGNSA. The V gene lost 3 bases and the J gene lost 0 bases, with 11 bases spanning the gap. The CDR3 contains 16 residues.